A single sample gave rise to the 26 T cell receptor beta chains below, sequenced in a study of T cells in Graves' hyperthyroidism and ophthalmopathy (dated by TCRdb to about 2019). Library preparation employed multiplex PCR. The run used an Illumina HiSeq 2000. TCR beta CDR3 regions were amplified from RNA transcripts. For the first round of RT-PCR on the TCR CDR3, the HTBI primer set was used together with the Qiagen OneStep RT-PCR kit. Using fastp trimming at Q25 and MiXCR clonotype assembly, TCRdb reanalyzed the public sequencing data and kept in-frame beta chains. Duplicate CDR3 protein sequences are folded into a single record with the most common DNA and genes. In this sample the table shows 270,000 or so distinct CDR3 sequences, nearly 15% of which occur a single time. Clones ranked in the top ten supply 30% of the sample. Sequencing input: blood. Every receptor here comes from a woman in her 50s with Graves' hyperthyroidism that later progressed to Graves' ophthalmopathy.

This clonotype occurred many times. The rearrangement joins TRBV29-1 to TRBJ1-1; no firm D call. Germline lookup yields CDR1 SQVTM and CDR2 ANQGSEA. V lost 3 bases to trimming and J lost 5 bases, with 10 bases between them. This CDR3 comprises 12 residues. The DNA for the CDR3 is TGCAGCGTTGATAAGGGTATTACTGAAGCTTTCTTT. Protein product: CSVDKGITEAFF.

This clonotype was counted at least ten times. The CDR3 region is CASSPQGQGVHEQYF. CDR3 sequence (DNA): TGTGCCAGCAGCCCCCAAGGACAGGGGGTCCACGAGCAGTACTTC. This chain uses TRBV7-3 with TRBJ2-7; 10 positions match TRBD1. The CDR3 is made up of 15 amino acids. J was trimmed by 5 bases and V by 5 bases; bases with no gene match: 9. The V gene's germline CDR1 is SGHTA and CDR2 FQGTGA.

This clonotype was seen a handful of times. The gene calls are TRBV20-1 and TRBJ1-6, with D perhaps TRBD1 (5 bases). The germline V gene has CDR1 DFQATT and CDR2 SNEGSKA (reference sequence). The V end lost 3 bases, the J end lost 3 bases, and 21 bases lay between the germline ends. This CDR3 contains 18 residues. CDR3 DNA sequence: TGCAGTGCTAGGGCTCGTGTACAGGAAAACCTCTATAATTCACCCCTCCACTTT. This translates into CSARARVQENLYNSPLHF.

This clonotype has just a few counts. The V and J genes are TRBV7-9 and TRBJ2-4; D is possibly TRBD1 or TRBD2 (5 bases each). The CDR3 sequence is 14 residues long. V was clipped by 6 bases and J by 2 bases, with 11 bases between them. The germline gives CDR1 SEHNR, CDR2 FQNEAQ (reference sequence). CDR3 DNA sequence: TGTGCCAGCAGGGGTCGGGGACCCAAAAACATTCAGTACTTC. It is translated as CASRGRGPKNIQYF.

V and J are TRBV11-2 and TRBJ2-1; TRBD2 aligns across 10 bases. The germline V gene has CDR1 SGHAT and CDR2 FQNNGV. The CDR3 sequence is 15 residues long. V was clipped by 6 bases and J by 6 bases; unmatched bases: 8. CDR3 amino acids: CASRLLAGRRNEQFF. In DNA, the CDR3 is TGTGCCAGCAGACTACTAGCGGGACGCCGCAATGAGCAGTTCTTC.

This clonotype appeared many times. This rearrangement joins TRBV24-1 to TRBJ2-1; perhaps D is TRBD1 or TRBD2 (5 bases each). Germline V gene lookup returns CDR1 KGHDR and CDR2 SFDVKD. V shed 2 bases and J shed 6 bases, with 16 bases lying between them. The CDR3 sequence is 16 residues long. CDR3 region: CATSDSTAVTLNEQFF. The CDR3 DNA reads as TGTGCCACCAGTGATTCGACAGCGGTGACCCTCAATGAGCAGTTCTTC.

A word on this clonotype: This may be a read error: a much more frequent sequence differs by one nucleotide. The V call is TRBV10-3, the J call TRBJ2-7; tentatively, D is TRBD2 (6 bases). This CDR3 is 13 amino acids long. The germline V gene encodes CDR1 ENHRY and CDR2 SYGVKD. The CDR3 region is CAIGLARSCEQYF. CDR3 in DNA: TGTGCCATCGGCCTAGCGCGCTCCTGCGAGCAGTACTTC.

On this clonotype itself: Given a much more abundant clone one base away, this may be a read error. The J gene is TRBJ2-6, the V gene TRBV5-5; 8 bases align to TRBD1. CDR1 SGHKS and CDR2 YYEKEE come from the germline V gene (reference sequence). CDR3 size: 14 residues. The J segment lost 4 bases and the V segment lost 4 bases, leaving 1 base of the junction unmatched. CDR3 DNA sequence: TGTGCCAGCAGCCAGGGGGCCGGGGCCAACGTCCTGACTTTC. Encoded protein: CASSQGAGANVLTF.

The V and J genes are TRBV15 and TRBJ1-5; D not certain. The germline V and J ends were trimmed by 0 bases and 7 bases, with 10 bases remaining between them. The germline V gene encodes CDR1 LNHNV and CDR2 YYDKDF (reference sequence). CDR3 length: 14 residues. The CDR3 region has the DNA TGTGCCACCAGCAGAGATCGAGGAGGCCAGCCCCAGCATTTT. Residues: CATSRDRGGQPQHF.

This clonotype was found a few times. The chain joins TRBV5-8 to TRBJ1-2; a possible D gene is TRBD1 (6 bases). This CDR3 has 14 residues. Germline V gene data show CDR1 as SGHTS and CDR2 as YDEGEE. Trimming removed 4 bases from V and 5 bases from J, with 15 bases in between. The CDR3 nucleotides are TGTGCCAGCAGCCCCGGGGGCACGAATTATGGCTACACCTTC. It is translated as CASSPGGTNYGYTF.

This clonotype was observed at least ten times. The chain employs TRBV27 and TRBJ2-7; possibly TRBD1 or TRBD2 for D (5 bases each). This CDR3 comprises 14 residues. Germline loops: CDR1 MNHEY, CDR2 SMNVEV (reference sequence). Trimming shortened V by 3 bases and J by 6 bases, and 15 bases separated the two germline ends. This chain's CDR3 is CASSLAGTAGEQYF. CDR3 nucleotides: TGTGCCAGCAGTTTGGCCGGGACCGCGGGCGAGCAGTACTTC.

This clonotype was recorded at least ten times. The chain combines TRBV27 with TRBJ2-3, with 8 bases fitting TRBD2. Trimming cost V 3 bases and J 5 bases; bases outside gene matches: 10. The germline V gene encodes CDR1 MNHEY and CDR2 SMNVEV (reference sequence). The CDR3 loop spans 16 amino acids. DNA for the CDR3: TGTGCCAGCAGTTTCAATAGCGGGACCCCCAAAGATACGCAGTATTTT. Encoded protein: CASSFNSGTPKDTQYF.

This clonotype appeared many times. The genes are TRBV24-1 and TRBJ2-1, with D perhaps matching TRBD2 (6 bases). Trimming removed 2 bases from V and 0 bases from J, with 13 bases in between. Per germline, CDR1 KGHDR and CDR2 SFDVKD. The CDR3 is made up of 17 amino acids. The CDR3 protein is CATSDSGVGNSYNEQFF. In nucleotides, the CDR3 is TGTGCCACCAGTGATTCGGGGGTCGGCAACTCCTACAATGAGCAGTTCTTC.

The chain has TRBV3-1 and TRBJ2-5; D possibly corresponds to TRBD2 (6 bases). The CDR3 has 15 residues. V lost 5 bases, J lost 2 bases, and 15 bases lay in between. Germline CDR1 is LGHDT and CDR2 is YNNKEL (reference sequence). The CDR3 bases are TGTGCCAGCAGCTACCCCGGGACTGAGCAAGAGACCCAGTACTTC. Residues: CASSYPGTEQETQYF.

This clonotype was found many times. This chain joins TRBV20-1 and TRBJ1-5; D is uncertain. The germline V gene has CDR1 DFQATT and CDR2 SNEGSKA (reference sequence). The CDR3 totals 13 residues. Between the trimmed V and J ends, which lost 6 bases and 2 bases, there was a span of 11 bases. The CDR3 DNA reads as TGCAGTGCCAATGAGCGGGGCAATCAGCCCCAGCATTTT. This encodes CSANERGNQPQHF.

This clonotype was seen only a few times. The V call is TRBV27, the J call TRBJ1-2; TRBD1 might be the D (6 bases). The germline gives CDR1 MNHEY, CDR2 SMNVEV (reference sequence). CDR3 length: 16 residues. Trimming pared 3 bases from V and 4 bases from J, leaving 18 bases between. CDR3 DNA: TGTGCCAGCAGTTTTGGGGGGGGGCGAGGGAGCTATGGCTACACCTTC. This encodes CASSFGGGRGSYGYTF.

J is TRBJ2-1 and V is TRBV5-1, with 11 positions matching TRBD2. Germline V gene lookup returns CDR1 SGHRS and CDR2 YFSETQ. This CDR3 region has 16 residues. Losses at the gene ends were 3 bases for V and 6 bases for J; bases not matched to a gene: 8. CDR3 in DNA: TGCGCCAGCAGCTGGACCGGGACTAGCGGAGTCAATGAGCAGTTCTTC. Translated: CASSWTGTSGVNEQFF. Based on the CDR3 plus reference TRBV5-1 and TRBJ2-1, the full variable domain is KAGVTQTPRYLIKTRGQQVTLSCSPISGHRSVSWYQQTPGQGLQFLFEYFSETQRNKGNFPGRFSGRQFSNSRSEMNVSTLELGDSALYLCASSWTGTSGVNEQFFGPGTRLTVL.

This clonotype appeared many times. DNA of the CDR3: TGCGCCAGCAGTCAACAGGGGAAGAACACTGAAGCTTTCTTT. Protein product: CASSQQGKNTEAFF. The chain uses TRBV5-1 and TRBJ1-1; 7 nucleotides line up with TRBD1. V was clipped by 5 bases and J by 1 base; unmatched bases: 5. Germline lookup yields CDR1 SGHRS and CDR2 YFSETQ. The length of the CDR3 is 14 residues.

Concerning this clonotype itself: A read error may account for a junction end that differs from germline. The CDR3 loop reads CASSYPRGGGNQPQRF. In DNA, the CDR3 is TGTGCCAGCAGTTACCCCCGGGGGGGCGGCAATCAGCCCCAGCGTTTT. The V gene is TRBV6-6, the J gene TRBJ1-5, with TRBD1 as a possible D gene (6 bases). This CDR3 comprises 16 residues. CDR1 is MNHNY, CDR2 SVGAGI, per germline (reference sequence).

This clonotype came up many times. This chain connects TRBV5-1 to TRBJ1-5, with no clear D. The V end was cut by 4 bases, the J end by 3 bases, with 14 bases between. The CDR3 runs to 15 residues. CDR1 is SGHRS and CDR2 is YFSETQ in the germline V gene. Here the CDR3 DNA reads TGCGCCAGCAGCGTTGGTACTCAGGACAATCAGCCCCAGCATTTT. It is translated as CASSVGTQDNQPQHF.

This clonotype was seen at least ten times. CDR3 coding DNA: TGCAGTGCTAGAGTTGGCGACAGGGATTCACCCCTCCACTTT. Protein: CSARVGDRDSPLHF. The chain couples TRBV20-1 to TRBJ1-6; 7 positions agree with TRBD1. V lost 1 base, J lost 8 bases, and 5 bases stayed unmatched. CDR1 is DFQATT, CDR2 SNEGSKA, per germline (reference sequence). The CDR3 spans 14 residues.

The V gene is TRBV2, the J gene TRBJ1-5; unclear D gene. Germline loops: CDR1 SNHLY, CDR2 FYNNEI. V gave up 4 bases and J gave up 4 bases, with 8 bases separating them. This CDR3 region has 13 residues. The chain's CDR3 is CASSADGNQPQHF. For the CDR3, the DNA is TGTGCCAGCAGTGCTGACGGGAATCAGCCCCAGCATTTT.

This clonotype was seen at least ten times. The chain employs TRBV6-2 or TRBV6-3 and TRBJ1-5; D is possibly TRBD1 (6 bases). The CDR3 is 15 amino acids. Trimming removed 1 base at V and 3 bases at J, with 10 bases between. Germline loops: CDR1 MNHEY, CDR2 SVGEGT. The CDR3: CASSYFGGPNQPQHF. Here the CDR3 DNA reads TGTGCCAGCAGTTACTTCGGGGGCCCCAATCAGCCCCAGCATTTT.

This clonotype has ten or more counts. The chain combines TRBV28 with TRBJ2-7; D is uncertain. The ends were cut back, 3 bases at V and 0 bases at J, with 12 bases in the middle. Germline CDR1 is MDHEN and CDR2 is SYDVKM. CDR3 length equals 15 residues. CDR3 DNA sequence: TGTGCCAGCAGTTTGGTAAGATCCAGCTCCTACGAGCAGTACTTC. It is translated as CASSLVRSSSYEQYF.

The rearrangement links TRBV4-1 to TRBJ2-3; tentative D call: TRBD2 (6 bases). CDR1 MGHRA and CDR2 YSYEKL come from the germline V gene. The CDR3 has 17 residues. Trimming cost V 1 base and J 1 base, with 15 bases left between them. The CDR3 DNA sequence: TGCGCCAGCAGCCAAGCTAGGAGGGCCTGGGGCACAGATACGCAGTATTTT. Protein sequence: CASSQARRAWGTDTQYF.

This clonotype was recorded a few times. The rearrangement uses TRBV5-8 and TRBJ2-7; 9 nucleotides match TRBD2. The CDR3 is 15 amino acids. Germline V CDR1 and CDR2: SGHTS, YDEGEE. V shed 3 bases, J shed 6 bases, and the junction held 10 bases outside the gene matches. Written as DNA, the CDR3 is TGTGCCAGCAGCTCGTATAGCGGGAGAGGTTCCGAGCAGTACTTC. This codes for CASSSYSGRGSEQYF.